This TCR beta chain was captured in a study of OX40 agonist ivuxolimab in advanced cancers. The investigators sampled blood at baseline, at cycle 4 day 1, and at cycle 7 day 1. The study, taken as a whole, reports: At 0.1-3.0 mg/kg, partial responders had clonal expansion among the lowest observed. There were also nonresponders showing low normalized T-cell clonal expansion.

Using immunoSEQ multiplex PCR, the repertoire was profiled, and TCRdb retains in-frame clones only, with some absent. The sample shows 23,000 or so clones, roughly 86% of them seen only once. Notes on this clone: Antigen specificity is unknown.

The V end was cut by 4 bases, the J end by 2 bases, with 7 bases between. Germline lookup yields CDR1 SGHNT and CDR2 YYREEE (reference sequence). The CDR3 is 12 amino acids. Sequenced material: CD4+ or CD8+ T cells sorted from blood, taken in a trial of the OX40 agonist ivuxolimab. The V and J genes are TRBV5-4 and TRBJ2-7; D unclear. The TCR comes from an adult with an advanced solid tumor such as melanoma, head and neck, liver or kidney cancer. CDR3 in amino acids: CASSIKTYEQYF. The CDR3 nucleotides are TGTGCCAGCAGCATCAAGACCTACGAGCAGTACTTC. The variable domain in full, with the rest retrieved from reference TRBV5-4 and TRBJ2-7, is ETGVTQSPTHLIKTRGQQVTLRCSSQSGHNTVSWYQQALGQGPQFIFQYYREEENGRGNFPPRFSGLQFPNYSSELNVNALELDDSALYLCASSIKTYEQYFGPGTRLTVT.